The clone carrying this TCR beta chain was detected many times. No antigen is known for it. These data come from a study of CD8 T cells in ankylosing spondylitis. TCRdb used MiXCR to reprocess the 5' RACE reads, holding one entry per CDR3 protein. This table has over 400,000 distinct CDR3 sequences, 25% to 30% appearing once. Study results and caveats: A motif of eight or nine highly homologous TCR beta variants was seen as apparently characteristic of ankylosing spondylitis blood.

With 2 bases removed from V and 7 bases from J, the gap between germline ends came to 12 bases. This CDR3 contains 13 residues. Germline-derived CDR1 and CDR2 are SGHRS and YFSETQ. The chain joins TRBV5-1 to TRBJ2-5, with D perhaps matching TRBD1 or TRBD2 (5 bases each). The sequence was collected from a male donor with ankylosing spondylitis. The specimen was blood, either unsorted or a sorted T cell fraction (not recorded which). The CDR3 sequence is CASSFYGTGTQYF. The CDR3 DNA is TGCGCCAGCAGCTTTTACGGGACGGGGACCCAGTACTTC.